This T cell receptor (beta chain) was sequenced during a study of blood T cell repertoires in COVID-19. V dropped 1 base and J dropped 1; count of bases not matched to a gene: 1. CDR1 and CDR2 from the germline V gene are LNHDA and SQIVND (reference sequence). The length of the CDR3 is 15 residues. Data came from immunoSEQ multiplex PCR; TCRdb stores just in-frame clones and leaves some out. The repertoire has about 150,000 clones, approximately 85% of them found once; the top ten carry 0.6% to 0.7%. The sequence derives from a man in his sixties with COVID-19, enrolled during active disease. Sequenced sample: peripheral blood. This sequence joins TRBV19 and TRBJ2-1, with 7 bases identical to TRBD2. The CDR3 DNA follows: TGTGCCAGTAGTATAGCGGGGGGATCCTACAATGAGCAGTTCTTC. It translates to CASSIAGGSYNEQFF.